This TCR beta chain emerged from a study of blood T cells in healthy people across ages. CDR3 size: 16 residues. Germline CDR1 is SEHNR and CDR2 is FQNEAQ (reference sequence). A sample-barcoded 5' primer and a J-beta primer mix were used in a second PCR of roughly 6 to 11 cycles. Every sample produced at least 3 million CDR3-containing paired-end reads. Each CDR3 protein is one row after TCRdb ran MiXCR on the 5' RACE reads. The table lists 1.5 million to 2 million distinct CDR3 sequences, less than 50% of them singletons, with 2% to 2.5% in the top ten. The source of this sequence is a woman aged 40 to 50 in good health. This rearrangement joins TRBV7-9 to TRBJ2-4; 9 bases match TRBD2. TRBJ2-7 explains the end of the DNA better; the J call may be wrong. Input material: blood. The CDR3 coding sequence is TGTGCCAGCAGCTTACGAGCTAGCGGGGCCGCCTACGAGCAGTACTTC. Amino acids: CASSLRASGAAYEQYF.